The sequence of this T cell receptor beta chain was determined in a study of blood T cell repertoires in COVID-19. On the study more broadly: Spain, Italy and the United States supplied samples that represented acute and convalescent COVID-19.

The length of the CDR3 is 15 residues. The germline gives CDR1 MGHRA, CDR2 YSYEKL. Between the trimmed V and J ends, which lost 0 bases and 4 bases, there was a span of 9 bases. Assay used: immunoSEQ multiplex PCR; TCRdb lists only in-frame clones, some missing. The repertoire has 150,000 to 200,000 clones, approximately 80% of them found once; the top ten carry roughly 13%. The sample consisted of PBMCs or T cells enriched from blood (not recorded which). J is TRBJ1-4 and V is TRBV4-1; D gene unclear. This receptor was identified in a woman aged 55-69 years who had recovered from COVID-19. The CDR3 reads CASSQDPRGNEKLFF. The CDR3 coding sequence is TGCGCCAGCAGCCAAGACCCGCGGGGTAATGAAAAACTGTTTTTT.